The 27 T cell receptor beta chains presented below share a single source sample, sequenced in a study of blood T cell repertoires in COVID-19. Assay used: immunoSEQ multiplex PCR; TCRdb lists only in-frame clones, some missing. This repertoire shows some 250,000 clones, 88% found once; its top ten account for roughly 0.8%. The specimen was peripheral blood. The receptors here all came from a woman between 25 and 40 years old with acute or convalescent COVID-19.

The rearrangement joins TRBV5-1 to TRBJ2-5; 11 bases align to TRBD2. The ends lost 4 bases at V and 5 bases at J; junction bases unmatched: 7. This CDR3 contains 15 residues. CDR1 is SGHRS, CDR2 YFSETQ, per germline. DNA for the CDR3: TGCGCCAGCAGCCGAACTAGCGGGAGCGGGGAGACCCAGTACTTC. Amino acids: CASSRTSGSGETQYF.

The rearrangement uses TRBV5-1 and TRBJ1-5, with 10 bases that match TRBD1. CDR1 SGHRS and CDR2 YFSETQ come from the germline V gene. The CDR3 spans 15 residues. V lost 3 bases, J lost 2 bases, and 2 bases stayed unmatched. CDR3 DNA sequence: TGCGCCAGCAGCTCCGGGACAGGGGGCAATCAGCCCCAGCATTTT. Protein product: CASSSGTGGNQPQHF.

This chain connects TRBV30 to TRBJ2-3; unclear D gene. The ends were cut back, 3 bases at V and 4 bases at J, with 14 bases in the middle. The CDR3 consists of 14 residues. Germline V gene sequence: CDR1 GTSNPN, CDR2 SVGIG (reference sequence). The CDR3 DNA reads as TGTGCCTGGAGGCGAGACTCCCTCCCAGATACGCAGTATTTT. Protein product: CAWRRDSLPDTQYF.

This rearrangement joins TRBV7-9 to TRBJ2-1, with unresolved D. Between the trimmed V and J ends, which lost 2 bases and 5 bases, there was a span of 13 bases. From germline, CDR1 is SEHNR and CDR2 FQNEAQ (reference sequence). CDR3 length equals 15 residues. The CDR3 loop reads CASSLILGRNNEQFF. For the CDR3, the DNA is TGTGCCAGCAGCTTAATTTTGGGCCGCAACAATGAGCAGTTCTTC.

The chain couples TRBV7-9 to TRBJ2-7, with D possibly TRBD2 on 6 matching bases. V lost 6 bases to trimming and J lost 4 bases, with 10 bases between them. Germline lookup yields CDR1 SEHNR and CDR2 FQNEAQ (reference sequence). The CDR3 runs to 12 residues. The CDR3 loop reads CASRGLAYEQYF. CDR3 coding DNA: TGTGCCAGCAGGGGCCTAGCGTACGAGCAGTACTTC.

The V call is TRBV7-2, the J call TRBJ2-7; 7 positions agree with TRBD2. Looked up from germline, CDR1 is SGHTA and CDR2 is FQGNSA. Trimming removed 1 base from V and 4 bases from J; junction bases left unmatched: 7. The CDR3 has 15 amino acids. The DNA for the CDR3 is TGTGCCAGCAGCTTAGGCGGGAGCCCCGGGTACGAGCAGTACTTC. The encoded protein is CASSLGGSPGYEQYF.

The V call is TRBV4-1, the J call TRBJ2-2, with D possibly TRBD2 on 5 matching bases. The length of the CDR3 is 17 residues. V gave up 0 bases and J gave up 0 bases, with 11 bases separating them. From germline, CDR1 is MGHRA and CDR2 YSYEKL. The CDR3 DNA is TGCGCCAGCAGCCAAGATACGGCGGGCTCGAACACCGGGGAGCTGTTTTTT. Amino acids: CASSQDTAGSNTGELFF.

The chain combines TRBV6-5 with TRBJ1-5; 8 bases fit TRBD1. The trim removed 6 bases at V and 0 bases at J, leaving 4 bases unmatched. CDR1 and CDR2 (germline): MNHEY, SVGAGI. The CDR3 has 15 residues. The CDR3 coding sequence is TGTGCCAGCAGGGGACAGGCGTATAGCAATCAGCCCCAGCATTTT. Amino acids: CASRGQAYSNQPQHF.

This rearrangement joins TRBV6-5 to TRBJ2-5; D unresolved. Germline V CDR1 and CDR2: MNHEY, SVGAGI. The CDR3 spans 15 residues. V was shortened by 2 bases and J by 2 bases, with 12 bases between the two germline ends. CDR3 in DNA: TGTGCCAGCAGTTACGTTTCGGGTTCTCAAGAGACCCAGTACTTC. This encodes CASSYVSGSQETQYF.

The genes are TRBV7-9 and TRBJ2-1; 9 bases agree with TRBD1. The ends lost 1 base at V and 15 bases at J; junction bases unmatched: 7. Germline CDR1 is SEHNR and CDR2 is FQNEAQ (reference sequence). The length of the CDR3 is 13 residues. The CDR3 region has the DNA TGTGCCAGCAGCTTAGGACAGGGGGAAAGAATGTTCTTC. This gives the protein CASSLGQGERMFF.

V is TRBV27 and J is TRBJ2-1, with D perhaps TRBD2 (6 bases). The germline V gene has CDR1 MNHEY and CDR2 SMNVEV (reference sequence). V was pared by 4 bases and J by 4 bases, with 17 bases between. The length of the CDR3 is 16 residues. CDR3 sequence reads: CASSSAGGGSYNEQFF. CDR3 nucleotide sequence: TGTGCCAGCAGTTCCGCCGGTGGGGGGTCATACAATGAGCAGTTCTTC.

V is TRBV6-2 or TRBV6-3 and J is TRBJ2-7; possible D gene TRBD2, 6 bases. Germline loops: CDR1 MNHEY, CDR2 SVGEGT. V lost 5 bases and J lost 3, with 17 bases in between. This CDR3 is 15 amino acids long. The CDR3 nucleotides are TGTGCCAGCAGTCGGGACTGGTCCAAGGTCTACGAGCAGTACTTC. Its translation is CASSRDWSKVYEQYF.

This chain links TRBV7-3 with TRBJ2-7; 8 bases fit TRBD2. The germline V gene encodes CDR1 SGHTA and CDR2 FQGTGA. The CDR3 is 16 residues long. J lost 3 bases, V lost 2 bases, and 9 bases had no gene match. The CDR3 sequence is CASSLWVGTRIYEQYF. Here the CDR3 DNA reads TGTGCCAGCAGCTTATGGGTTGGGACTAGGATCTACGAGCAGTACTTC.

The chain couples TRBV19 to TRBJ2-3; 11 nucleotides match TRBD2. V shed 1 base and J 2 bases; nucleotides not matched to a gene: 2. CDR1 and CDR2 from the germline V gene are LNHDA and SQIVND (reference sequence). The CDR3 runs 16 residues. The CDR3 sequence is CASSIGLAGSTDTQYF. The CDR3 nucleotides read TGTGCCAGTAGTATAGGACTAGCGGGATCCACAGATACGCAGTATTTT.

The chain joins TRBV5-1 to TRBJ1-4, with D tentatively TRBD1 (6 bases). Trimming pared 3 bases from V and 5 bases from J, leaving 11 bases between. This CDR3 has 14 residues. The germline CDR1 and CDR2 sequences are SGHRS and YFSETQ. CDR3 bases: TGCGCCAGCAGCTCGACAGGCCTCAATGAAAAACTGTTTTTT. It encodes CASSSTGLNEKLFF.

The chain combines TRBV6-5 with TRBJ2-7, with D perhaps TRBD1 (6 bases). V was cut by 6 bases and J by 3 bases, with 9 bases left in between. The germline CDR1 and CDR2 sequences are MNHEY and SVGAGI. The CDR3 is 12 residues long. CDR3 amino acids: CASRAQGYEQYF. In DNA, the CDR3 is TGTGCCAGCAGGGCACAGGGCTACGAGCAGTACTTC.

DNA of the CDR3: TGCGCCAGCAGTGAGGGCAGCTCCTACGAGCAGTACTTC. This gives the protein CASSEGSSYEQYF. J is TRBJ2-7 and V is TRBV10-2, with unresolved D. Trimming shortened V by 2 bases and J by 0 bases, and 5 bases separated the two germline ends. CDR1 is WSHSY, CDR2 SAAADI, per germline. This CDR3 is built from 13 residues.

The gene calls are TRBV6-5 and TRBJ1-4; unclear D gene. With 0 bases removed from V and 5 bases from J, the gap between germline ends came to 7 bases. CDR3 length equals 14 residues. Germline CDR1 reads MNHEY; CDR2 reads SVGAGI. The chain's CDR3 is CASSYSFTNEKLFF. The CDR3 region has the DNA TGTGCCAGCAGTTACTCTTTTACAAATGAAAAACTGTTTTTT.

The chain recombines TRBV6-2 or TRBV6-3 with TRBJ2-1, with a tentative D call TRBD1 (6 bases). Germline CDR1 is MNHEY and CDR2 is SVGEGT. The CDR3 extends over 14 amino acids. Trimming took off 4 bases at V and 8 bases at J, with 15 bases between the two ends. CDR3 sequence reads: CASSSLTYRDEQFF. The CDR3 DNA follows: TGTGCCAGCAGTTCTCTGACTTACAGGGATGAGCAGTTCTTC.

The chain uses TRBV5-7 and TRBJ1-4, with unresolved D. TRBV5-7 is flagged as an ORF with uncertain function. V was trimmed by 4 bases and J by 7 bases, leaving 17 bases between them. The CDR3 runs 15 residues. DNA for the CDR3: TGTGCCAGCAGCATTTTGGGAGGGTGGGCTGAAAAACTGTTTTTT. Protein: CASSILGGWAEKLFF.

The rearrangement uses TRBV28 and TRBJ1-5; D might be TRBD1 (6 bases). The germline gives CDR1 MDHEN, CDR2 SYDVKM. V lost 4 bases and J lost 6, with 16 bases in between. The CDR3 is made up of 15 amino acids. The CDR3 is CASSYTRGGIQPQHF. CDR3 nucleotides: TGTGCCAGCAGTTATACCAGGGGAGGGATTCAGCCCCAGCATTTT. The full variable domain, completed using reference TRBV28 and TRBJ1-5, is DVKVTQSSRYLVKRTGEKVFLECVQDMDHENMFWYRQDPGLGLRLIYFSYDVKMKEKGDIPEGYSVSREKKERFSLILESASTNQTSMYLCASSYTRGGIQPQHFGDGTRLSIL.

This clone was observed once. The chain recombines TRBV6-5 with TRBJ2-1; TRBD2 aligns across 7 bases. CDR1 and CDR2 from the germline V gene are MNHEY and SVGAGI. With 6 bases clipped from V and 2 bases from J, the junction kept 7 bases outside the gene matches. CDR3 size: 15 residues. The DNA of the CDR3 is TGTGCCAGCAGAAAGCGGGATGGGACCTACAATGAGCAGTTCTTC. Translating it yields CASRKRDGTYNEQFF.

The chain recombines TRBV11-3 with TRBJ2-3; 10 bases line up with TRBD2. The J segment lost 2 bases and the V segment lost 0 bases, leaving 5 bases of the junction unmatched. The length of the CDR3 is 17 residues. Germline V gene lookup returns CDR1 SGHNT and CDR2 YENEEA. DNA of the CDR3: TGTGCCAGCAGCTTAGATCGAACTAGCGGGAACACAGATACGCAGTATTTT. This gives the protein CASSLDRTSGNTDTQYF.

The V gene is TRBV3-1 (or the pseudogene TRBV3-2), the J gene TRBJ2-7; 8 bases line up with TRBD2. V shed 0 bases and J 4 bases; nucleotides not matched to a gene: 8. Germline values: CDR1 LGHDT, CDR2 YNNKEL (reference sequence). The CDR3 is made up of 16 amino acids. The DNA of the CDR3 is TGTGCCAGCAGCCAAGATCAAGCGGGAGAGGATTACGAGCAGTACTTC. It encodes CASSQDQAGEDYEQYF.

About this clone: Germline is not matched at one junction end, which may reflect a read error. The V and J genes are TRBV7-3 and TRBJ2-7; possible D gene TRBD1, 6 bases. Germline-derived CDR1 and CDR2 are SGHTA and FQGTGA. The CDR3 is 13 amino acids. The CDR3: CASSLTRGYEQYF. The CDR3 nucleotides are TGTGCCAGCAGCCTAACAAGGGGGTACGAGCAGTACTTC.

This chain uses TRBV19 with TRBJ2-7; 10 nucleotides align to TRBD1. The CDR3 has 13 residues. J gave up 3 bases and V 6 bases, and 2 bases lay outside the gene matches. Germline CDR1 reads LNHDA; CDR2 reads SQIVND (reference sequence). Here the CDR3 DNA reads TGTGCCAGTAGGACAGGGGGCAACTACGAGCAGTACTTC. Translated: CASRTGGNYEQYF.

A note on this clone: Other DNA sequences in the same sample also yield this CDR3. V usage is TRBV30 and J usage is TRBJ1-1; D is unclear. Deletions cut 3 bases from V and 2 bases from J, with 10 bases between. The CDR3 extends over 13 amino acids. CDR1 is GTSNPN, CDR2 SVGIG, per germline (reference sequence). The CDR3 nucleotides are TGTGCCTGGAGCCTCGGACTTAACACTGAAGCTTTCTTT. Translation gives CAWSLGLNTEAFF. The variable domain in full, with the rest retrieved from reference TRBV30 and TRBJ1-1, is SQTIHQWPATLVQPVGSPLSLECTVEGTSNPNLYWYRQAAGRGLQLLFYSVGIGQISSEVPQNLSASRPQDRQFILSSKKLLLSDSGFYLCAWSLGLNTEAFFGQGTRLTVV.